This TCR beta chain was recovered during a study of shared clonotypes between healthy human individuals. Study-level findings and limits: Non-shared clonotypes showed lower generation probabilities than clonotypes common to all four donors. Around 5% of naive CD4 clonotypes were common to a handful of donors.

CD45RO-negative CD8 cells positively selected for CCR7 made up the naive population, which excluded terminally differentiated effector memory CD45RA+ cells. There were only Caucasian adults among the donors, and all lived in Nashville, Tennessee. Concerning this clone: The antigen is undetermined.

Authors' data handling: Junction-only immunoSEQ sequences carried no quality scores, so filtering differed. The assay was immunoSEQ multiplex PCR, and TCRdb's table has in-frame clones only and misses some. That table furnishes V, J and clone size, whereas the DNA furnished D and trimming. Among some 2,000,000 clones listed, 85% to 95% were seen once. The CDR3 loop spans 15 amino acids. Germline loops: CDR1 SGHRS, CDR2 YFSETQ. Germline trimming cut 3 bases from V and 1 base from J; bases unmatched to any gene: 6. Sequenced: naive CD8+ T cells sorted from blood. This chain connects TRBV5-1 to TRBJ2-7; TRBD1 matches 8 bases. The TCR sequence derives from a man between 18 and 29 years old in good health. The CDR3 nucleotides are TGCGCCAGCAGCTCGGACAGGGAGGTGTCCTACGAGCAGTACTTC. Translating gives CASSSDREVSYEQYF. The variable domain in full, with the rest retrieved from reference TRBV5-1 and TRBJ2-7, is KAGVTQTPRYLIKTRGQQVTLSCSPISGHRSVSWYQQTPGQGLQFLFEYFSETQRNKGNFPGRFSGRQFSNSRSEMNVSTLELGDSALYLCASSSDREVSYEQYFGPGTRLTVT.